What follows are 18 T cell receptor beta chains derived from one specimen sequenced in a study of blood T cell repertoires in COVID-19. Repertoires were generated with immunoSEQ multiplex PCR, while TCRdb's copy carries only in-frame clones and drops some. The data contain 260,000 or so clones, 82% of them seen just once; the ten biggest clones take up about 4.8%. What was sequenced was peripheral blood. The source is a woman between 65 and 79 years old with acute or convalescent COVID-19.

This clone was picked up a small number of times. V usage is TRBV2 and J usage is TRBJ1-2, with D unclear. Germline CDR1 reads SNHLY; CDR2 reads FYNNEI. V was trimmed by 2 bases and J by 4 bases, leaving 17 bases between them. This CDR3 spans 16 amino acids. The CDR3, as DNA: TGTGCCAGCAGTGAAAGTGGGTTCGAGGGAATCTATGGCTACACCTTC. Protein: CASSESGFEGIYGYTF. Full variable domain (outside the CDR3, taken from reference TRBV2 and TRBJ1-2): EPEVTQTPSHQVTQMGQEVILRCVPISNHLYFYWYRQILGQKVEFLVSFYNNEISEKSEIFDDQFSVERPDGSNFTLKIRSTKLEDSAMYFCASSESGFEGIYGYTFGSGTRLTVV.

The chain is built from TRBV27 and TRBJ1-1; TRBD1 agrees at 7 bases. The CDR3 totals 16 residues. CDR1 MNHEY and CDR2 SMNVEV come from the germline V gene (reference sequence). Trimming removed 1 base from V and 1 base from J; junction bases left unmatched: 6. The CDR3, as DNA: TGTGCCAGCAGTTTATATAGCTACAGGGGGAACACTGAAGCTTTCTTT. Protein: CASSLYSYRGNTEAFF.

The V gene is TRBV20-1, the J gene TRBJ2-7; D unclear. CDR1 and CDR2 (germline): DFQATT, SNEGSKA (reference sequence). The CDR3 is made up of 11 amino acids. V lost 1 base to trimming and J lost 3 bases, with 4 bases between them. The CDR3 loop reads CSARVIYEQYF. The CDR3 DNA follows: TGCAGTGCTAGAGTTATCTACGAGCAGTACTTC.

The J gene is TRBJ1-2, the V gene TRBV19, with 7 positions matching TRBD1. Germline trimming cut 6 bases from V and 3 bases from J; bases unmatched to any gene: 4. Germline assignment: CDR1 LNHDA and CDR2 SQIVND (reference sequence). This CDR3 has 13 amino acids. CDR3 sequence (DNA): TGTGCCAGTAGGGCACAGGGGCACTATGGCTACACCTTC. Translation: CASRAQGHYGYTF. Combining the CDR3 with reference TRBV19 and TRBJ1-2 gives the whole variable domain DGGITQSPKYLFRKEGQNVTLSCEQNLNHDAMYWYRQDPGQGLRLIYYSQIVNDFQKGDIAEGYSVSREKKESFPLTVTSAQKNPTAFYLCASRAQGHYGYTFGSGTRLTVV.

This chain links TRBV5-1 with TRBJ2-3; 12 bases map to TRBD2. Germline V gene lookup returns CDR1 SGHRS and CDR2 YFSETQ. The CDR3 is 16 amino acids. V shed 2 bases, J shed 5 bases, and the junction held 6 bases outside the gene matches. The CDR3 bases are TGCGCCAGCAGCTTCCTGAGACTAGCGGGGGAAGATACGCAGTATTTT. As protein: CASSFLRLAGEDTQYF.

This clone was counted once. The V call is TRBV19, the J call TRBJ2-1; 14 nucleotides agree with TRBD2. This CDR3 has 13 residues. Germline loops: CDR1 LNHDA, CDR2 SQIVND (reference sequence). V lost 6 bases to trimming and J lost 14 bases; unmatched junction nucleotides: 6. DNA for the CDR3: TGTGCCAGTAGGAAGACTAGCGGGGGGGAGGAGTTCTTC. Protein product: CASRKTSGGEEFF.

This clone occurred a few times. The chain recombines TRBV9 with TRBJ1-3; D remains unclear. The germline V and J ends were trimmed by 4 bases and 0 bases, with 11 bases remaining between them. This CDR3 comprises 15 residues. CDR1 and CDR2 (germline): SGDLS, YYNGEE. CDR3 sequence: CASSLTSVSGNTIYF. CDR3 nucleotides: TGTGCCAGCAGCCTCACGAGCGTCTCTGGAAACACCATATATTTT. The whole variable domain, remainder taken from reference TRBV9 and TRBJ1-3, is DSGVTQTPKHLITATGQRVTLRCSPRSGDLSVYWYQQSLDQGLQFLIQYYNGEERAKGNILERFSAQQFPDLHSELNLSSLELGDSALYFCASSLTSVSGNTIYFGEGSWLTVV.

CDR3 DNA sequence: TGCAGCGTTGGTGGGGGCTGGGAGACCCAGTACTTC. This encodes CSVGGGWETQYF. The chain links TRBV29-1 to TRBJ2-5; possible D gene TRBD1, 6 bases. Germline CDR1 reads SQVTM; CDR2 reads ANQGSEA. V gave up 4 bases and J gave up 5 bases, with 11 bases separating them. The CDR3 covers 12 residues.

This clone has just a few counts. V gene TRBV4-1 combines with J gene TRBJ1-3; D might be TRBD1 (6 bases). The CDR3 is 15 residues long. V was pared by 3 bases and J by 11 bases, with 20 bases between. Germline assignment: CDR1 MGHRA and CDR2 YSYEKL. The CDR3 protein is CASSQSDGLGGPIYF. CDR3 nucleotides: TGCGCCAGCAGCCAGTCAGACGGACTCGGGGGGCCCATATATTTT.

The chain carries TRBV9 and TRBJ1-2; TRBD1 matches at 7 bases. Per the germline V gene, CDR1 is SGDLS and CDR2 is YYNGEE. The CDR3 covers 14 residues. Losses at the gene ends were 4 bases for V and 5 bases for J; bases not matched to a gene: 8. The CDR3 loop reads CASSPPGGLYGYTF. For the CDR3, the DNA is TGTGCCAGCAGCCCCCCAGGGGGTTTGTATGGCTACACCTTC.

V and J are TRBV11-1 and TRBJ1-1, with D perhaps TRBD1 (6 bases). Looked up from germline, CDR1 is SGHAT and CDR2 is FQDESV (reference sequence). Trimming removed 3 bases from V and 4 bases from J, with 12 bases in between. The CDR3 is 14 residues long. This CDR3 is CASSFGGAGTEAFF. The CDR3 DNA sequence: TGTGCCAGCAGCTTTGGGGGGGCTGGCACTGAAGCTTTCTTT.

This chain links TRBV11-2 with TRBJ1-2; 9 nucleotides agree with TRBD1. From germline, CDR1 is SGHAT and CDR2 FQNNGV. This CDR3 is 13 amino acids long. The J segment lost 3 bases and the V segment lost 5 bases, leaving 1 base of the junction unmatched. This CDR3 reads CASSTGGDYGYTF. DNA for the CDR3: TGTGCCAGCAGCACAGGGGGCGACTATGGCTACACCTTC.

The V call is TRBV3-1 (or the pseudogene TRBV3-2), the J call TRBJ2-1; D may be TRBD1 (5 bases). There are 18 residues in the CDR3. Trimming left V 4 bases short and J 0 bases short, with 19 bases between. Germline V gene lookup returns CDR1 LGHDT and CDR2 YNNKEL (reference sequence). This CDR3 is CASSPTVGARSSYNEQFF. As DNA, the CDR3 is TGTGCCAGCAGCCCCACCGTTGGGGCGAGGAGCTCCTACAATGAGCAGTTCTTC.

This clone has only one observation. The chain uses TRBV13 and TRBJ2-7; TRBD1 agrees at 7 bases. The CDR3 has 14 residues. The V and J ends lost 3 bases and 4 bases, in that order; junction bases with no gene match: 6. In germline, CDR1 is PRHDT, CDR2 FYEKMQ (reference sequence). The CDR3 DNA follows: TGTGCCAGCAGCTTTACCGGACAGGCGTACGAGCAGTACTTC. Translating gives CASSFTGQAYEQYF. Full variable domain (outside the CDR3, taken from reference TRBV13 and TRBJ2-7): AAGVIQSPRHLIKEKRETATLKCYPIPRHDTVYWYQQGPGQDPQFLISFYEKMQSDKGSIPDRFSAQQFSDYHSELNMSSLELGDSALYFCASSFTGQAYEQYFGPGTRLTVT.

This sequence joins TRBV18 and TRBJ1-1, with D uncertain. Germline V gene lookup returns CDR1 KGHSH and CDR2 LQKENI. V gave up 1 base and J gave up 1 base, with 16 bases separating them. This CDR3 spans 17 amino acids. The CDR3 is CASSPRVVLASNTEAFF. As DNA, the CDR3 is TGTGCCAGCTCACCACGGGTAGTGTTAGCGTCGAACACTGAAGCTTTCTTT.

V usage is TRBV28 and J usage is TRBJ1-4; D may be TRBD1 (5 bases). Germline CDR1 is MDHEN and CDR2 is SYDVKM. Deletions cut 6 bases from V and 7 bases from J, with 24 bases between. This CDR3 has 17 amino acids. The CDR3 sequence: CASSLSGPPGQFEKLFF. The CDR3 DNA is TGTGCCAGCAGCCTATCCGGTCCGCCAGGGCAGTTTGAAAAACTGTTTTTT. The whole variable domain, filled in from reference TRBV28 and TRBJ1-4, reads DVKVTQSSRYLVKRTGEKVFLECVQDMDHENMFWYRQDPGLGLRLIYFSYDVKMKEKGDIPEGYSVSREKKERFSLILESASTNQTSMYLCASSLSGPPGQFEKLFFGSGTQLSVL.

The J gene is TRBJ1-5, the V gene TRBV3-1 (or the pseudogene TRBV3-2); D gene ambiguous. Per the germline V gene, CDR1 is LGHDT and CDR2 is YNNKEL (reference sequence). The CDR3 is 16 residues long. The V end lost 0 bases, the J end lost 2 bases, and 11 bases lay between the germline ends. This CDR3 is CASSQEWAGGNQPQHF. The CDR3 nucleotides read TGTGCCAGCAGCCAAGAATGGGCCGGCGGCAATCAGCCCCAGCATTTT.

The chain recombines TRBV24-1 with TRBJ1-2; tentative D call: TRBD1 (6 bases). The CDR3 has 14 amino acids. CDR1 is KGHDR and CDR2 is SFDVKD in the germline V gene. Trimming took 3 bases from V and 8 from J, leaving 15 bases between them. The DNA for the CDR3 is TGTGCCACCAGTGATCGAACAGGGATATACGGCTACACCTTC. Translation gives CATSDRTGIYGYTF.